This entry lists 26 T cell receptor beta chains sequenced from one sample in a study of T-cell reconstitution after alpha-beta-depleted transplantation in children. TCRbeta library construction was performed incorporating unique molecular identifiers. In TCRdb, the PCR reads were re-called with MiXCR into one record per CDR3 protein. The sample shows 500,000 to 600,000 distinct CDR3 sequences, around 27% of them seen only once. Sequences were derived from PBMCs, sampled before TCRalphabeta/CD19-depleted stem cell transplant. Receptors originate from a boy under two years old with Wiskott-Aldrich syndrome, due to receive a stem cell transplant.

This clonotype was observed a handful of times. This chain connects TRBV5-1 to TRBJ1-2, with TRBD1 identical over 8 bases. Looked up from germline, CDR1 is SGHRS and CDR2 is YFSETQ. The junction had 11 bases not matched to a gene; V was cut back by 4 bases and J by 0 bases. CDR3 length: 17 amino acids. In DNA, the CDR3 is TGCGCCAGCAGCCTGGGGGACAGGCCTCCCGCTAACTATGGCTACACCTTC. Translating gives CASSLGDRPPANYGYTF.

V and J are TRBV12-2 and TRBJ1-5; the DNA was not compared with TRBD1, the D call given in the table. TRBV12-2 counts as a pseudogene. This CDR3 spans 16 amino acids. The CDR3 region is CASRLWGTGVGQPQHF. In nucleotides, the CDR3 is TGTGCAAGTCGCTTATGGGGGACCGGGGTGGGTCAGCCCCAGCATTTT.

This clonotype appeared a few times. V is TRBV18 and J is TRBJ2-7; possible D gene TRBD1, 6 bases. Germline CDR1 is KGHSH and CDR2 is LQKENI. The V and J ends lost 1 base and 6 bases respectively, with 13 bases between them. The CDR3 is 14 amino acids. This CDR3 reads CASSPLYREGEQYF. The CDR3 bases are TGTGCCAGCTCACCACTATACAGGGAAGGCGAGCAGTACTTC.

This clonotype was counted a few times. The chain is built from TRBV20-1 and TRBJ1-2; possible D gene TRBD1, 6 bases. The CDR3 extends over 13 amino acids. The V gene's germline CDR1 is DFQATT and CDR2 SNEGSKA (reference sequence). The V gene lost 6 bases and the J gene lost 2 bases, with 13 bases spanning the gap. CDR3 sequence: CSATGQKNYGYTF. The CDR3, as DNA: TGCAGTGCGACCGGACAGAAAAACTATGGCTACACCTTC.

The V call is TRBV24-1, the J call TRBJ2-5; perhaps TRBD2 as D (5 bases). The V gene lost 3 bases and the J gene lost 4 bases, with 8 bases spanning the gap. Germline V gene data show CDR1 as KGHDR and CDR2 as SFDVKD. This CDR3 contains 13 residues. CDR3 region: CATSDRGPETQYF. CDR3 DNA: TGTGCCACCAGTGATCGGGGTCCAGAGACCCAGTACTTC.

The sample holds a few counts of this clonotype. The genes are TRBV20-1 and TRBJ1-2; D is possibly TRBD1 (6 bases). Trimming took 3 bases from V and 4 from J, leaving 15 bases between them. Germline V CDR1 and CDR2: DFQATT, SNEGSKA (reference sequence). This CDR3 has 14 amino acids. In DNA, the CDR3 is TGCAGTGCTAGGGGACATTCCCACCCCTATGGCTACACCTTC. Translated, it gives CSARGHSHPYGYTF.

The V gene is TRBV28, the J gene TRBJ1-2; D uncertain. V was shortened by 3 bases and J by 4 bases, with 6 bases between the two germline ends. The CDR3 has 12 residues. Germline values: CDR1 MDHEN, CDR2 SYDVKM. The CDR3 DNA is TGTGCCAGCAGTTTTGACGGCTATGGCTACACCTTC. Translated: CASSFDGYGYTF.

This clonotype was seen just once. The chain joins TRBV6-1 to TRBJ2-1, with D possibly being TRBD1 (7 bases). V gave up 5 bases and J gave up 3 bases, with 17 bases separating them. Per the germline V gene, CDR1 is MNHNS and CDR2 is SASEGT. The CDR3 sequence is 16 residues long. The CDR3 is CASSPGGLNRYNEQFF. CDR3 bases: TGTGCCAGCAGTCCAGGGGGACTTAACCGCTACAATGAGCAGTTCTTC.

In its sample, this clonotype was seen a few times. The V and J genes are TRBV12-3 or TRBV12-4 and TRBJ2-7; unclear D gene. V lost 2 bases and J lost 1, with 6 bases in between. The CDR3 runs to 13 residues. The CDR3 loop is CASSLPVSYEQYF. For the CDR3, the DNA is TGTGCCAGCAGTTTACCCGTGTCCTACGAGCAGTACTTC.

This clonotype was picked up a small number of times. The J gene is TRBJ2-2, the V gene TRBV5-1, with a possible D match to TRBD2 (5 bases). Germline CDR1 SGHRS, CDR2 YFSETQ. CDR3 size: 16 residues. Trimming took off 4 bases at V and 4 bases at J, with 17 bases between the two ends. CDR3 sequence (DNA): TGCGCCAGCAGCCTGGATCGGGGATACAGCACCGGGGAGCTGTTTTTT. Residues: CASSLDRGYSTGELFF.

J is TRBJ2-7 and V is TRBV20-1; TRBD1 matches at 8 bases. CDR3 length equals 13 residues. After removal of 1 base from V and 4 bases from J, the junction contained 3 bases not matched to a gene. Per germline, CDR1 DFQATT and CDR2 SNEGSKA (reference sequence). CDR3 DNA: TGCAGTGCTAGAGGGGACAGGACTTACGAGCAGTACTTC. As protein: CSARGDRTYEQYF.

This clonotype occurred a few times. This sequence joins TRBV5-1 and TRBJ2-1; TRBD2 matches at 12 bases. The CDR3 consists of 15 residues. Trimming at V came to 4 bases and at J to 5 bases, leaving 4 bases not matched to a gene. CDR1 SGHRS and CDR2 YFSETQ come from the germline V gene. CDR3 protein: CASSRLAGDHNEQFF. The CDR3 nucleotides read TGCGCCAGCAGCCGACTAGCGGGAGACCACAATGAGCAGTTCTTC.

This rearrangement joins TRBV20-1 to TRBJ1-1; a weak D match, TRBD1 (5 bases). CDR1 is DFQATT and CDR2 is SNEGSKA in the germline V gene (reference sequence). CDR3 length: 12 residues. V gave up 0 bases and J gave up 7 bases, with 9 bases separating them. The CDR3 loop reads CSARDRGGEAFF. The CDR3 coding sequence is TGCAGTGCTAGAGATCGGGGCGGTGAAGCTTTCTTT.

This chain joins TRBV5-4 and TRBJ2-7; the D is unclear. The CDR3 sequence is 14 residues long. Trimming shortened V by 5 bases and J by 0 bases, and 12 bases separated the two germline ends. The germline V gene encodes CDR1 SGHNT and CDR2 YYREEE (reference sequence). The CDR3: CASSDRRVSYEQYF. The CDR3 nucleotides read TGTGCCAGCAGTGACCGTCGGGTCTCCTACGAGCAGTACTTC.

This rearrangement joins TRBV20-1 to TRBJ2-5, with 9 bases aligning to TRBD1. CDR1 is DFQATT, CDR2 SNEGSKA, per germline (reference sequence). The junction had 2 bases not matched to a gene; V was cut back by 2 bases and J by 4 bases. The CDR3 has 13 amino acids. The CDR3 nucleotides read TGCAGTGCTAGAAGGGGACAGGGAGAGACCCAGTACTTC. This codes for CSARRGQGETQYF.

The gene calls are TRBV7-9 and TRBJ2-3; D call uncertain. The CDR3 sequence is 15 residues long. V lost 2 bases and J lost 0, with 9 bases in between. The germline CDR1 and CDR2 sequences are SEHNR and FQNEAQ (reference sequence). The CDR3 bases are TGTGCCAGCAGCTTATTGCGGCCCAGCACAGATACGCAGTATTTT. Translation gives CASSLLRPSTDTQYF.

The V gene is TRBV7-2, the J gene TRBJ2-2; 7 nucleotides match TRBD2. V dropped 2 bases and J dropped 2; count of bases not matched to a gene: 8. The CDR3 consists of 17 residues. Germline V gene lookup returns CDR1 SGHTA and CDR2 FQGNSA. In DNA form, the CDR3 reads TGTGCCAGCAGCTTACGAAGCGGGATTGGAAACACCGGGGAGCTGTTTTTT. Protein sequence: CASSLRSGIGNTGELFF.

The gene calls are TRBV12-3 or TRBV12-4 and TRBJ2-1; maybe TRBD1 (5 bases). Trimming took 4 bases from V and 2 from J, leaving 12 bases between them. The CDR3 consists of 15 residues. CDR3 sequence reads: CASSSRTTAYNEQFF. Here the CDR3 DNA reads TGTGCCAGCAGTTCAAGGACAACGGCCTACAATGAGCAGTTCTTC.

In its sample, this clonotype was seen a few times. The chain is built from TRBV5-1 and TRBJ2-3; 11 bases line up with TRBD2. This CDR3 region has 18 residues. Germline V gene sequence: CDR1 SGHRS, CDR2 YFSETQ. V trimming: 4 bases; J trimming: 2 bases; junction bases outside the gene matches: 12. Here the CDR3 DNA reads TGCGCCAGCAGCGAAGGGACTAGCGGTACGGTCCCCACAGATACGCAGTATTTT. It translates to CASSEGTSGTVPTDTQYF.

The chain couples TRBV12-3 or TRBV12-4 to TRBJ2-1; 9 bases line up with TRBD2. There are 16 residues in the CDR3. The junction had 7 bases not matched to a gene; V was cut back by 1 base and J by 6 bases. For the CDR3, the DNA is TGTGCCAGCAGTTTAGACAGCGGGAGGCTCCGCAATGAGCAGTTCTTC. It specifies CASSLDSGRLRNEQFF.

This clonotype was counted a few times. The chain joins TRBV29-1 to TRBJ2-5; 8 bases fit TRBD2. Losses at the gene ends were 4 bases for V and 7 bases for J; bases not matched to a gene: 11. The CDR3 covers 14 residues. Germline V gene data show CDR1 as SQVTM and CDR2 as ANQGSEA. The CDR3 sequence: CSVAVAGPLGTQYF. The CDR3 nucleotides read TGCAGCGTTGCAGTAGCGGGACCCCTAGGGACCCAGTACTTC.

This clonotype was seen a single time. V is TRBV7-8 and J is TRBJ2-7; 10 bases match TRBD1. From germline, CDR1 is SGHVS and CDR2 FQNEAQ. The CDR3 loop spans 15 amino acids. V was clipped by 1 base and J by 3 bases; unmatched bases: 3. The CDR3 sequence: CASSLETGGNYEQYF. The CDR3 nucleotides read TGTGCCAGCAGCTTAGAGACAGGGGGCAACTACGAGCAGTACTTC. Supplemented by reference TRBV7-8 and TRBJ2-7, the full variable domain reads GAGVSQSPRYKVAKRGQDVALRCDPISGHVSLFWYQQALGQGPEFLTYFQNEAQLDKSGLPSDRFFAERPEGSVSTLKIQRTQQEDSAVYLCASSLETGGNYEQYFGPGTRLTVT.

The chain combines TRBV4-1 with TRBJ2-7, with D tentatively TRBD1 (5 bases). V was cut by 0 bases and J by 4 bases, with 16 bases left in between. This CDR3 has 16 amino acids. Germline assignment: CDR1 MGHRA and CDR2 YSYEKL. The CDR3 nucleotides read TGCGCCAGCAGCCAAGAAGTCACAGGTCTATCTTACGAGCAGTACTTC. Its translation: CASSQEVTGLSYEQYF.

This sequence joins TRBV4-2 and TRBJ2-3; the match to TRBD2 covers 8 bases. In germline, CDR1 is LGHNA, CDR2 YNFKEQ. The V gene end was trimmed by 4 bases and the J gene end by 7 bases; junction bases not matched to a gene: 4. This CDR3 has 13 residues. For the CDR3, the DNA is TGTGCCAGCAGCCCGGGACTAGTAAATACGCAGTATTTT. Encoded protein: CASSPGLVNTQYF.

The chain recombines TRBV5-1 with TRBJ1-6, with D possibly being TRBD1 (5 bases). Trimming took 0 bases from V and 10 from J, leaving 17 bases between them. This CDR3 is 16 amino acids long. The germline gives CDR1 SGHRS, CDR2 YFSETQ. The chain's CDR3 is CASSLAGSRQKSPLHF. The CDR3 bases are TGCGCCAGCAGCTTGGCCGGAAGTAGACAGAAATCACCCCTCCACTTT.

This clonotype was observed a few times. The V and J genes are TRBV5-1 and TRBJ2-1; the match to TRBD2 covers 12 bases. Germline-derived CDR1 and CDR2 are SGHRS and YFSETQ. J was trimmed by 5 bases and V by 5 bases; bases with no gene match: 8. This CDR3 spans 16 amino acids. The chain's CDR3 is CASRYTLAGGHNEQFF. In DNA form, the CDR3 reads TGCGCCAGCAGATATACACTAGCGGGAGGCCACAATGAGCAGTTCTTC. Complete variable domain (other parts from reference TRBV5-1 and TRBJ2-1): KAGVTQTPRYLIKTRGQQVTLSCSPISGHRSVSWYQQTPGQGLQFLFEYFSETQRNKGNFPGRFSGRQFSNSRSEMNVSTLELGDSALYLCASRYTLAGGHNEQFFGPGTRLTVL.